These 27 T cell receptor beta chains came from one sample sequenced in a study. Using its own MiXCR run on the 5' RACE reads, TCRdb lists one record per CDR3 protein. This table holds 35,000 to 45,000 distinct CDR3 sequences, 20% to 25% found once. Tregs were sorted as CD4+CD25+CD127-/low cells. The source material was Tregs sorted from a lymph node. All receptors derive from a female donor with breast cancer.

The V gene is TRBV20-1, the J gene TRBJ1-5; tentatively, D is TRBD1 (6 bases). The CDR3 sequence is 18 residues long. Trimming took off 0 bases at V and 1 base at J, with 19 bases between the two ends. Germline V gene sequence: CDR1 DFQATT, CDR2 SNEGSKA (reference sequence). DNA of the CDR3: TGCAGTGCTAGAGATTGGCAAGGGGGGATCAGCAGCAATCAGCCCCAGCATTTT. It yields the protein CSARDWQGGISSNQPQHF.

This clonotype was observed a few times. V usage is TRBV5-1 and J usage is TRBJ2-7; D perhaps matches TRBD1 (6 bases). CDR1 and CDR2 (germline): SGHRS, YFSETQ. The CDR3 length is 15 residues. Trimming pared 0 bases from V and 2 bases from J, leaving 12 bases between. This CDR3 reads CASSLGTVKTYEQYF. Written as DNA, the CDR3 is TGCGCCAGCAGCTTGGGGACAGTAAAAACCTACGAGCAGTACTTC. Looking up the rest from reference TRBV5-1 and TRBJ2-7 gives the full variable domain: KAGVTQTPRYLIKTRGQQVTLSCSPISGHRSVSWYQQTPGQGLQFLFEYFSETQRNKGNFPGRFSGRQFSNSRSEMNVSTLELGDSALYLCASSLGTVKTYEQYFGPGTRLTVT.

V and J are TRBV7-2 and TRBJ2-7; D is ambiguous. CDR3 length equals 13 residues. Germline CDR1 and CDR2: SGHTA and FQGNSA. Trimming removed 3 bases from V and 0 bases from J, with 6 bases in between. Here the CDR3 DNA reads TGTGCCAGCAGCTTCGGTCGCTCCTACGAGCAGTACTTC. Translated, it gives CASSFGRSYEQYF.

In DNA, the CDR3 is TGTGCCAGCAGTTTCACCGTGAGCCGATACTACGAGCAGTACTTC. Amino acid sequence: CASSFTVSRYYEQYF. This chain links TRBV6-5 with TRBJ2-7; D unclear. The germline gives CDR1 MNHEY, CDR2 SVGAGI. The CDR3 loop spans 15 amino acids. Trimming took 4 bases from V and 3 from J, leaving 16 bases between them.

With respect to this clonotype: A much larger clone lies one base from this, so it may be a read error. The CDR3 DNA reads TGTGCCAGCAGCTTGACTCTCCAGGGGGGCTCCTATAATTCACCCCTCCACTTT. It translates to CASSLTLQGGSYNSPLHF. This rearrangement joins TRBV7-2 to TRBJ1-6; 7 bases are a match to TRBD1. The length of the CDR3 is 18 residues. In germline, CDR1 is SGHTA, CDR2 FQGNSA. After removal of 3 bases from V and 0 bases from J, the junction contained 8 bases not matched to a gene.

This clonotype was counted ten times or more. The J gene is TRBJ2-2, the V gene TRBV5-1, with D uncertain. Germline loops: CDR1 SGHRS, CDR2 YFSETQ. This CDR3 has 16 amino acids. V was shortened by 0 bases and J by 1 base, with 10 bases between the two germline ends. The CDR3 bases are TGCGCCAGCAGCTTGGTTCCCGAATTGAACACCGGGGAGCTGTTTTTT. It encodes CASSLVPELNTGELFF.

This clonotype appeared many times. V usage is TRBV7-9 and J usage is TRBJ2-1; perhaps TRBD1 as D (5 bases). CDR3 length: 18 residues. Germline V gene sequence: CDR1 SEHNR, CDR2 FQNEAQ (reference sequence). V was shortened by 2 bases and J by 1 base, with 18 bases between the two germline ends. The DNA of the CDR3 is TGTGCCAGCAGCTTAAGGGCCGGAACAGGTCCTTCCTACAATGAGCAGTTCTTC. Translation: CASSLRAGTGPSYNEQFF. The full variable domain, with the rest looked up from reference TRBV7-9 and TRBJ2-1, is DTGVSQNPRHKITKRGQNVTFRCDPISEHNRLYWYRQTLGQGPEFLTYFQNEAQLEKSRLLSDRFSAERPKGSFSTLEIQRTEQGDSAMYLCASSLRAGTGPSYNEQFFGPGTRLTVL.

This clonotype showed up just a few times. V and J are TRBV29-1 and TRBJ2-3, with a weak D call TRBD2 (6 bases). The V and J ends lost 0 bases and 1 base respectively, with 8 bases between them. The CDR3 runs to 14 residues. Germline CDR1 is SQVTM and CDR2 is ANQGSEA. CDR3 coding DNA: TGCAGCGTTGAAGATGGGGAGGGCACAGATACGCAGTATTTT. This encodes CSVEDGEGTDTQYF.

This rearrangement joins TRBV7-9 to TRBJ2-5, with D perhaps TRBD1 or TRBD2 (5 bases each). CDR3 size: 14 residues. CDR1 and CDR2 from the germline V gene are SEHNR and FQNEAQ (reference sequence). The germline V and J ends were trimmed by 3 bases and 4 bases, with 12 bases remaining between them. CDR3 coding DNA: TGTGCCAGCAGCTTTCCCGGGGCCGGAGAGACCCAGTACTTC. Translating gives CASSFPGAGETQYF.

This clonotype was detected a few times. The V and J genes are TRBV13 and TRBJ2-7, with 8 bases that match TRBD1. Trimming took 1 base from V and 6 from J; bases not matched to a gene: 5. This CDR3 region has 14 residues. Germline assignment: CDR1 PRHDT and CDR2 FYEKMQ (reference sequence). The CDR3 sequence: CASSLAGQGGEQYF. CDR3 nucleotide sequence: TGTGCCAGCAGCTTAGCCGGACAGGGCGGCGAGCAGTACTTC.

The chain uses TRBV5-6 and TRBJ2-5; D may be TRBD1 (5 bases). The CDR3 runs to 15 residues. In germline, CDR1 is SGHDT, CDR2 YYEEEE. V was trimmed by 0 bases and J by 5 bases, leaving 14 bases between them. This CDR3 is CASSLGAGSKETQYF. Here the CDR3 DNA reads TGTGCCAGCAGCTTGGGTGCAGGGTCCAAGGAGACCCAGTACTTC.

The CDR3 protein is CASSYGGAQYF. CDR3 sequence (DNA): TGTGCCAGCAGCTACGGGGGCGCCCAGTACTTC. The chain joins TRBV11-1 to TRBJ2-5, with D perhaps being TRBD1 or TRBD2 (6 bases each). This CDR3 region has 11 residues. Looked up from germline, CDR1 is SGHAT and CDR2 is FQDESV (reference sequence). V was cut by 4 bases and J by 9 bases, with 9 bases left in between.

For the CDR3, the DNA is TGTGCCAGCAGCTCCGGGACTAGCGGGTTTGACCCATACAATGAGCAGTTCTTC. It codes for CASSSGTSGFDPYNEQFF. This chain links TRBV7-6 with TRBJ2-1, with 12 bases identical to TRBD2. There are 18 residues in the CDR3. Germline values: CDR1 SGHVS, CDR2 FNYEAQ. Trimming removed 4 bases from V and 4 bases from J; junction bases left unmatched: 11.

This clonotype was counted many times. This CDR3 is CASSQESVPASLKDTDTQYF. Here the CDR3 DNA reads TGCGCCAGCAGCCAAGAAAGTGTCCCGGCTTCCCTTAAGGACACAGATACGCAGTATTTT. The rearrangement joins TRBV4-1 to TRBJ2-3; D call uncertain. This CDR3 comprises 20 residues. Deletions cut 0 bases from V and 2 bases from J, with 24 bases between. Per the germline V gene, CDR1 is MGHRA and CDR2 is YSYEKL.

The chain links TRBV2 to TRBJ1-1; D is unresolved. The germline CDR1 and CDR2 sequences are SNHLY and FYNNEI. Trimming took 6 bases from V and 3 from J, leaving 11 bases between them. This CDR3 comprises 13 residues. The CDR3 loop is CASRSNGDTEAFF. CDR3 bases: TGTGCCAGCAGGTCCAATGGGGACACTGAAGCTTTCTTT.

The CDR3 nucleotides read TGTGCCTGGGGGATCGGACTAGCTTCCTACGAGCAGTACTTC. Translation gives CAWGIGLASYEQYF. The V gene is TRBV30, the J gene TRBJ2-7, with TRBD2 matching 8 bases. With 5 bases clipped from V and 1 base from J, the junction kept 7 bases outside the gene matches. The CDR3 runs 14 residues. Germline V lookup: CDR1 GTSNPN, CDR2 SVGIG (reference sequence).

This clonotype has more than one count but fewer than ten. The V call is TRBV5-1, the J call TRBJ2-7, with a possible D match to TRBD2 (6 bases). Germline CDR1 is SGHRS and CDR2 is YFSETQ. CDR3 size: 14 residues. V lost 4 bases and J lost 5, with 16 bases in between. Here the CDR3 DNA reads TGCGCCAGCAGCCCGGGGACCCCGGGGGACGAGCAGTACTTC. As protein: CASSPGTPGDEQYF. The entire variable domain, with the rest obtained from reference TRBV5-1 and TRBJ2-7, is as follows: KAGVTQTPRYLIKTRGQQVTLSCSPISGHRSVSWYQQTPGQGLQFLFEYFSETQRNKGNFPGRFSGRQFSNSRSEMNVSTLELGDSALYLCASSPGTPGDEQYFGPGTRLTVT.

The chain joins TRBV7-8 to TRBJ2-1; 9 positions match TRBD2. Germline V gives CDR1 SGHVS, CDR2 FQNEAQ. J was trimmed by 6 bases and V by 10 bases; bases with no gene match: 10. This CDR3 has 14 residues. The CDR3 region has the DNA TGTGCCATCAAGATTAGCGGGAGTTTCAATGAGCAGTTCTTC. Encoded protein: CAIKISGSFNEQFF. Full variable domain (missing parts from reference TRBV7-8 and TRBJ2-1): GAGVSQSPRYKVAKRGQDVALRCDPISGHVSLFWYQQALGQGPEFLTYFQNEAQLDKSGLPSDRFFAERPEGSVSTLKIQRTQQEDSAVYLCAIKISGSFNEQFFGPGTRLTVL.

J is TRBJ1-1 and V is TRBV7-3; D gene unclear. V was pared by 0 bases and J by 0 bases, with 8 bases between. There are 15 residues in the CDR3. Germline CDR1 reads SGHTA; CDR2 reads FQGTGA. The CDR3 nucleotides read TGTGCCAGCAGCTTAACACCGACCTTGAACACTGAAGCTTTCTTT. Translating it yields CASSLTPTLNTEAFF.

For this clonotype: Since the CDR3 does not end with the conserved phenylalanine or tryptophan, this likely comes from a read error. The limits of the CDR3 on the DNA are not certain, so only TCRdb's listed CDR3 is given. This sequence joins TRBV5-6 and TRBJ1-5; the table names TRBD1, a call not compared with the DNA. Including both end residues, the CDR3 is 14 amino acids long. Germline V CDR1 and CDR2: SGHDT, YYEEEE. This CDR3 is CARSGGGRGKPQKG.

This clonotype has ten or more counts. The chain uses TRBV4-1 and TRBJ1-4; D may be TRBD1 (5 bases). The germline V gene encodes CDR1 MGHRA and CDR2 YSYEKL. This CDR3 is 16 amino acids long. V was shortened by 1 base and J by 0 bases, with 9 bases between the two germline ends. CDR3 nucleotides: TGCGCCAGCAGCCAAGCGACAGAAGCAACTAATGAAAAACTGTTTTTT. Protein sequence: CASSQATEATNEKLFF.

In nucleotides, the CDR3 is TGTGCCAGCAGCCCCGGGACAGGGGGGCATCAGCCCCAGCATTTT. Amino acid sequence: CASSPGTGGHQPQHF. The chain is built from TRBV6-2 or TRBV6-3 and TRBJ1-5; 11 nucleotides match TRBD1. This CDR3 is built from 15 residues. V trimming: 6 bases; J trimming: 5 bases; junction bases outside the gene matches: 6. The germline CDR1 and CDR2 sequences are MNHEY and SVGEGT.

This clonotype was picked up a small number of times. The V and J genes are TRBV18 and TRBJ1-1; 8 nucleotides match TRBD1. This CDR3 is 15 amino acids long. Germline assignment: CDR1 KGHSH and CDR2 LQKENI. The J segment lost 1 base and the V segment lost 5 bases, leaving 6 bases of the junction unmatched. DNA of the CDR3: TGTGCCAGCTCAGCTCGACAGGGGTCGAACACTGAAGCTTTCTTT. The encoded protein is CASSARQGSNTEAFF.

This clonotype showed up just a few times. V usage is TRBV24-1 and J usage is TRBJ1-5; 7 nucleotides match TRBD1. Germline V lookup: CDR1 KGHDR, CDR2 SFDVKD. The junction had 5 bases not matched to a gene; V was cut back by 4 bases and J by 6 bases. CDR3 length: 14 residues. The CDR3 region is CATSDPGQIQPQHF. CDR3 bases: TGTGCCACCAGTGACCCGGGACAGATTCAGCCCCAGCATTTT.

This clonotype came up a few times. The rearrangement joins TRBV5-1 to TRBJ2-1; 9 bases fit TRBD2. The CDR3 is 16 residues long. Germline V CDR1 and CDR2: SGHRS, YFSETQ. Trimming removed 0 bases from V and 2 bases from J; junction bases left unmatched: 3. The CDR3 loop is CASSLVAGGPYNEQFF. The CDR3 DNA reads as TGCGCCAGCAGCTTGGTGGCGGGAGGGCCCTACAATGAGCAGTTCTTC. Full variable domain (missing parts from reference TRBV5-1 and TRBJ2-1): KAGVTQTPRYLIKTRGQQVTLSCSPISGHRSVSWYQQTPGQGLQFLFEYFSETQRNKGNFPGRFSGRQFSNSRSEMNVSTLELGDSALYLCASSLVAGGPYNEQFFGPGTRLTVL.

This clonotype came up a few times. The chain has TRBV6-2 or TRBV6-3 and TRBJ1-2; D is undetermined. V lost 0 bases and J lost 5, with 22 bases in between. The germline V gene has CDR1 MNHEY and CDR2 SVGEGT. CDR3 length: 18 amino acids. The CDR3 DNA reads TGTGCCAGCAGTTACTCTGGTAGTGATTTTCGTAACAGTTATGGCTACACCTTC. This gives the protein CASSYSGSDFRNSYGYTF.

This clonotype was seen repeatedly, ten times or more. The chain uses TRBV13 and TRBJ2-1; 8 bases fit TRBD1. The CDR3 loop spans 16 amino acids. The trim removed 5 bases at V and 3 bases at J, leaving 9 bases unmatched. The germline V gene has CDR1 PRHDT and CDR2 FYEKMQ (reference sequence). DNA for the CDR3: TGTGCCAGCAGCCCGAGGACAGGGAATCGCTACAATGAGCAGTTCTTC. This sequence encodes CASSPRTGNRYNEQFF. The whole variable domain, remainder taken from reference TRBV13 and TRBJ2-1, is AAGVIQSPRHLIKEKRETATLKCYPIPRHDTVYWYQQGPGQDPQFLISFYEKMQSDKGSIPDRFSAQQFSDYHSELNMSSLELGDSALYFCASSPRTGNRYNEQFFGPGTRLTVL.